This T cell receptor beta chain comes out of a study of ipilimumab plus nivolumab after autologous stem cell transplantation. Study background: A median of about 8 nivolumab and 5 ipilimumab doses were given. Myeloma cases were transplant-naive high-risk or relapsed within 3 years post first autologous transplant. Points from the study as a whole: TCR repertoire, Treg phenotype and gut microbiota reportedly support more study of this approach.

There are 15 residues in the CDR3. Germline CDR1 and CDR2: SGHAT and FQNNGV. The V end lost 6 bases, the J end lost 5 bases, and 16 bases lay between the germline ends. As for this clone: Its antigen is as yet unknown.

TCRdb's copy holds only in-frame clones and misses some; the assay was immunoSEQ multiplex PCR. The sample shows 37,000 or so clones, roughly 92% of them seen only once. This chain links TRBV11-2 with TRBJ2-2, with D tentatively TRBD2 (6 bases). The clonotype originates from a male donor with multiple myeloma. The sample consisted of PBMCs, taken in a trial of ipilimumab plus nivolumab as post-transplant consolidation. CDR3 coding DNA: TGTGCCAGCAGAATGTGGGGACTGCGAACCGGGGAGCTGTTTTTT. Encoded protein: CASRMWGLRTGELFF.